This entry concerns a single T cell receptor (beta chain). The antigen remains undetermined. Germline V gives CDR1 MNHEY, CDR2 SVGAGI. This CDR3 spans 14 amino acids. V shed 10 bases and J 7 bases; nucleotides not matched to a gene: 15. These data are taken from a study of early stage breast cancer tumors. Overall study context: Of fewer than 20 invasive breast tumors, about twelve were hormone receptor-positive, HER2-negative. The ER+/PR+/HER2- tumors included about 8 ductal and a handful of lobular carcinomas. Findings and caveats of the study: Enriched TCRB sequences shared across patients were mostly commonly generated sequences.

Each sample had two DNA replicates, roughly 0.5 ug blood or roughly 1.4 ug tissue. Profiling relied on immunoSEQ multiplex PCR, and the TCRdb table lists in-frame clones only, not all of them. The repertoire holds about 24,000 clones, with 55% to 80% as singletons. This TCR was sampled from a person in their 60s with breast cancer. The sample taken for sequencing was breast tumor tissue. The gene calls are TRBV6-5 and TRBJ1-2; 7 nucleotides agree with TRBD1. The CDR3: CATVPGTEGGGYTF. In DNA form, the CDR3 reads TGTGCCACCGTACCAGGGACAGAGGGGGGTGGCTACACCTTC.